This paragraph reports one T cell receptor (beta chain). The data stem from a study of blood T cells in healthy people across ages. With each sample, at least 5 micrograms of total RNA were extracted. A second PCR of roughly 6 to 12 cycles used a sample-barcoded 5' primer and a J-beta primer mix. Each CDR3 protein gets one entry after TCRdb re-called the 5' RACE reads with MiXCR. Here the sample spans around 1.5 million distinct CDR3 sequences, about 31% being singletons. The CDR3 has 14 residues. Germline values: CDR1 SNHLY, CDR2 FYNNEI. With V trimmed by 4 bases and J by 4 bases, 5 bases remained unmatched.

This TCR came from a young woman in good health. The sequenced sample was blood. The chain couples TRBV2 to TRBJ1-1; TRBD1 matches 8 bases. DNA of the CDR3: TGTGCCAGCAGTGGCCAGGGGGCGGGCACTGAAGCTTTCTTT. Translation: CASSGQGAGTEAFF. Full variable domain (remainder filled in from reference TRBV2 and TRBJ1-1): EPEVTQTPSHQVTQMGQEVILRCVPISNHLYFYWYRQILGQKVEFLVSFYNNEISEKSEIFDDQFSVERPDGSNFTLKIRSTKLEDSAMYFCASSGQGAGTEAFFGQGTRLTVV.